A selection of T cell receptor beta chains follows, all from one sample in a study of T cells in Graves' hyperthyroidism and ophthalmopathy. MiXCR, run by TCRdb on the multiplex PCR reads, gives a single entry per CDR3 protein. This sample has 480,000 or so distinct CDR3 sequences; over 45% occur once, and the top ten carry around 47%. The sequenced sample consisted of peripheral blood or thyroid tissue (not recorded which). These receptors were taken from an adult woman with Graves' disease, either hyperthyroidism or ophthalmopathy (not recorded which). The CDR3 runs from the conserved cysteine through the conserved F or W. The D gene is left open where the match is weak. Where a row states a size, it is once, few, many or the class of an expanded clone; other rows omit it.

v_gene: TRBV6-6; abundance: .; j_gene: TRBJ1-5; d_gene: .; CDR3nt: TGTGCCAGCATAAGTGTTAGCAATCAGCCCCAGCATTTT; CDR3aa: CASISVSNQPQHF
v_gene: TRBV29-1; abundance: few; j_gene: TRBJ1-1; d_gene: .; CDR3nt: TGCAGCGGGGGCACTGAAGCTTTCTTT; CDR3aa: CSGGTEAFF
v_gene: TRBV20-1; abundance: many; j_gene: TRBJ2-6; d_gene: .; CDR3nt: TGCAGTGCTAGGGGCCGGGTGTCTGGGGCCAACGTCCTGACTTTC; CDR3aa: CSARGRVSGANVLTF
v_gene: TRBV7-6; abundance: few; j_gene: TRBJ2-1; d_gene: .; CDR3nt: TGTGCCAGCAGCTTAGGCGGGGTGGGGAACAATGAGCAGTTCTTC; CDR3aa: CASSLGGVGNNEQFF
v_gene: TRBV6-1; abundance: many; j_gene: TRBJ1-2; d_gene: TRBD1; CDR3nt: TGTGCCAGCAGTGAAGGGACAGGGGGCTGGGATGGCTACACCTTC; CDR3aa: CASSEGTGGWDGYTF
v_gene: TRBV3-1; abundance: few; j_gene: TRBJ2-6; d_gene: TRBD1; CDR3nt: TGTGCCAGCAGCCAAGGACAGGGGGCTGGGGCCAACGTCCTGACTTTC; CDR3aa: CASSQGQGAGANVLTF
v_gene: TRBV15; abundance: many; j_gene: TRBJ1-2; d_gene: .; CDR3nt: TGTGCCACCAGCAGAGATTCTGGTGGCTACACCTTC; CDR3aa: CATSRDSGGYTF
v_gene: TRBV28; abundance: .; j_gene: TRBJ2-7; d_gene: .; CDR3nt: TGTGCCAGCAGCCACCAGGACTACGAGCAGTACTTC; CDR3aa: CASSHQDYEQYF
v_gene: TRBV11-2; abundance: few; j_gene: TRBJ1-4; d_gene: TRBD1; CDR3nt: TGTGCCAGCCAGGGACAGGGAATGAGTGAAAAACTGTTTTTT; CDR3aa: CASQGQGMSEKLFF
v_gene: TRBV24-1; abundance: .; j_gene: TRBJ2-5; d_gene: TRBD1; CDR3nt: TGTGCCACCAGTGAACCCGGGACAGGGCGAGAGACCCAGTACTTC; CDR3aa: CATSEPGTGRETQYF
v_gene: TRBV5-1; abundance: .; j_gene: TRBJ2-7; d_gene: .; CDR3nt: TGCGCCAGCAGACTGGCGGGGTACGAGCAGTACTTC; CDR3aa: CASRLAGYEQYF
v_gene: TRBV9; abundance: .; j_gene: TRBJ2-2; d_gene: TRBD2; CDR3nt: TGTGCCAGCAGCTCCGGGACTAGCGGGAGCGGACCAGGCGGGGAGCTGTTTTTT; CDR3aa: CASSSGTSGSGPGGELFF
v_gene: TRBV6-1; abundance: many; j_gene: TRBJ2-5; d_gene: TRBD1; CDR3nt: TGTGCCAGCAGTGGCCCAGGGGGCCGTGTGGAGACCCAGTACTTC; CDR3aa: CASSGPGGRVETQYF
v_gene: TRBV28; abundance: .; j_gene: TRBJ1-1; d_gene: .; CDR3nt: TGTGCCAGCAGTTTACCCAGGGGTTTCACTGAAGCTTTCTTT; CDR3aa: CASSLPRGFTEAFF
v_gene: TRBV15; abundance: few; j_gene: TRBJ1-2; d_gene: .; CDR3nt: TGTGCCACCAGCAGAGAGGCAGGGTTTCATGGCTACACCTTC; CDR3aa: CATSREAGFHGYTF
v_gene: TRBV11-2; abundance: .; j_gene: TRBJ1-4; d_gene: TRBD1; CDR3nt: TGTGCCAGCAGGGGGTACAGGGGGTGTAAACTGTTTTTT; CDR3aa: CASRGYRGCKLFF
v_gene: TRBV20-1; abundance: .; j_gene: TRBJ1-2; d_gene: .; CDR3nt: TGCAGTGCCCAAGGACTAGCGGACACTTCCGGGGACGATGGCTACACCTTC; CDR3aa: CSAQGLADTSGDDGYTF
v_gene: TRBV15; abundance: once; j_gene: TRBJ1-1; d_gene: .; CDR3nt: TGTGCCACCAGCAGAGATATCCGGGGCTATGACACTGAAGCTTTCTTT; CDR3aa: CATSRDIRGYDTEAFF
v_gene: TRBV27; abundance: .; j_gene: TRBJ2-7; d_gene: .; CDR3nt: TGTGCCAGCAGTTTCGGGTCACCCCTTTACGAGCAGTACTTC; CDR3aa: CASSFGSPLYEQYF
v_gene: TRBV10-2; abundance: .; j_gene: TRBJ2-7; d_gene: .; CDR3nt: TGCGCCAGCAGTGAGTGGGACACCTTGTCCTACGAGCAGTACTTC; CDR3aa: CASSEWDTLSYEQYF
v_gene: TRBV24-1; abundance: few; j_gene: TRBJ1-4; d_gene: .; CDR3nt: TGTGCCACCAATACCACCGGGACTAGCGACAGGTTTAATGAAAAACTGTTTTTT; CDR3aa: CATNTTGTSDRFNEKLFF
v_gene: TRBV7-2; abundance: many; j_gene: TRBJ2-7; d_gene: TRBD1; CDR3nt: TGTGCCAGCAGCGTACGACAGGGCAGAGAGCAGTACTTC; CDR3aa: CASSVRQGREQYF
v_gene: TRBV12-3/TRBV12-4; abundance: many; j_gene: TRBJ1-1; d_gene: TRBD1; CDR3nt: TGTGCCAGCAGTTCGATAAGGGACAGGAAGCGTGAAGCTTTCTTT; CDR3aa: CASSSIRDRKREAFF
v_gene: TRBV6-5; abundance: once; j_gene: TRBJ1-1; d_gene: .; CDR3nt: TGTGCCAGCAGTTCGGCCGGGACGGTGAACACTGAAGCTTTCTTT; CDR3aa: CASSSAGTVNTEAFF
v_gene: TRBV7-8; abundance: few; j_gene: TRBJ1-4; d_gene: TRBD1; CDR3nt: TGTGCCAGCAGCTTAGCGGGACAGGGGGTCTTTGAAAAACTGTTTTTT; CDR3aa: CASSLAGQGVFEKLFF
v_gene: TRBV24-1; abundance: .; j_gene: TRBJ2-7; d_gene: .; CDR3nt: TGTGCCACCAGTGTCTTGGGCAACGAGCAGTACTTC; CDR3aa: CATSVLGNEQYF
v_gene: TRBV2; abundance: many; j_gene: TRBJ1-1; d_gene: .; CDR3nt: TGTGCCAGCAGTGATGAACAGATGAACACTGAAGCTTTCTTT; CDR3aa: CASSDEQMNTEAFF
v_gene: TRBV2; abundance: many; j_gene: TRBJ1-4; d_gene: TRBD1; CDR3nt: TGTGCCAGCAGGAGGACAGGGACTAATGAAAAACTGTTTTTT; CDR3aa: CASRRTGTNEKLFF
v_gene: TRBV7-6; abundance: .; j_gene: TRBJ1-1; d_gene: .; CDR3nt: TGTGCCAGCAGCGCAACCCCCACTGAAGCTTTCTTT; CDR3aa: CASSATPTEAFF
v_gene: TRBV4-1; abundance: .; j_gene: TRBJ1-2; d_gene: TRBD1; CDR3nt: TGCGCCAGCAGCCAAGTAGCGTCCAGGGGGGATGGCTACACCTTC; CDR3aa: CASSQVASRGDGYTF
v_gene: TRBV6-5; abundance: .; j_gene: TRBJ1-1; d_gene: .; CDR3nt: TGTGCCAGCAGTTACGACCACTCGAGAACTGAAGCTTTCTTT; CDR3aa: CASSYDHSRTEAFF
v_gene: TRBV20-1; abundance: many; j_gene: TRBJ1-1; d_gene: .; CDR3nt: TGCAGTGCTAAGAAAGGGGCTTCGAACACTGAAGCTTTCTTT; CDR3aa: CSAKKGASNTEAFF
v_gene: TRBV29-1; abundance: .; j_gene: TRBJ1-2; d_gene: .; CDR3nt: TGCAGCGTTGAAGATCCGTGGGGTGGGAACTATGGCTACACCTTC; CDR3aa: CSVEDPWGGNYGYTF
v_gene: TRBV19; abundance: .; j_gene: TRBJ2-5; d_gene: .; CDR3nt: TGTGCCAGTAGTATAGGCGGGCCGCAAGAGACCCAGTACTTC; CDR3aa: CASSIGGPQETQYF
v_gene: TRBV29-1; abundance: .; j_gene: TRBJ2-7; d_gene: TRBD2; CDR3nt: TGCAGCGTTGAAATGCGGGAGGGCTACGAGCAGTACTTC; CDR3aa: CSVEMREGYEQYF
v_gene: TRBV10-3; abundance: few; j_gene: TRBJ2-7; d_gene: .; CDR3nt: TGTGCCATCAGTGGGGACTCCTCCACCTACGAGCAGTACTTC; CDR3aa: CAISGDSSTYEQYF
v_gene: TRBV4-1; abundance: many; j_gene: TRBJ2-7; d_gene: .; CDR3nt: TGCGCCAGCAGCCGAGAGTTTCACCGCTCCTACGAGCAGTACTTC; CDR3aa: CASSREFHRSYEQYF
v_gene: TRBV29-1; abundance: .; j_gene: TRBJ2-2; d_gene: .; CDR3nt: TGCAGCGTTGAAAGGGGGTACACCGGGGAGCTGTTTTTT; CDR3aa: CSVERGYTGELFF
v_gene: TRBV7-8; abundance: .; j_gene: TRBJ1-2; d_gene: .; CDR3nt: TGTGCCAGCAGCTCGTTAAGGGGCCACCGCTATGGCTACACCTTC; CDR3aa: CASSSLRGHRYGYTF
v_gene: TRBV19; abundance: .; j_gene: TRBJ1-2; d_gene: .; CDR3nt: TGTGCCAGCACCCTTCAGGAACTATGGGGCTACACCTTC; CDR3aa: CASTLQELWGYTF
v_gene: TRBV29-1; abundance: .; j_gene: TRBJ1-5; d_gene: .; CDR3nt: TGCAGCGTAGGGGGGGGGAACAATCAGCCCCAGCATTTT; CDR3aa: CSVGGGNNQPQHF
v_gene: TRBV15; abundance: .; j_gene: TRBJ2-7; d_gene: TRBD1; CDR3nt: TGTGCCACCAGCACCCGGGACAGGGGTTCCTACGAGCAGTACTTC; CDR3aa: CATSTRDRGSYEQYF
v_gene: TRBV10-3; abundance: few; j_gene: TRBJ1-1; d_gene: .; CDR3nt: TGTGCCATCAGTGCGCAGGGGAGAGGGACTGAAGCTTTCTTT; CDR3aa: CAISAQGRGTEAFF
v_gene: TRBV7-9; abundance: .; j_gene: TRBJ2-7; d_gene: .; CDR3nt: TGTGCCAGCAGCGGTCCTGGGAGGTGGAACGAGCAGTACTTC; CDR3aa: CASSGPGRWNEQYF
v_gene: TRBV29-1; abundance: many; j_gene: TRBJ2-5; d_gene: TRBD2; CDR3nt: TGCAGCGTTGATAGCGGCGGGAGGGGAGAGACCCAGTACTTC; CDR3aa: CSVDSGGRGETQYF
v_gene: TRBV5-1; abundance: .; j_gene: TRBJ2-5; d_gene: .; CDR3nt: TGCGCCAGCAGCTTGGGGCACGGCTCAGAGACCCAGTACTTC; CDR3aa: CASSLGHGSETQYF
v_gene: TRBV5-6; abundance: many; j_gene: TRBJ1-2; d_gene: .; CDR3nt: TGTGCCAGCAGCTTGTGGCCCCCCGCAAAAGGCTACACCTTC; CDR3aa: CASSLWPPAKGYTF
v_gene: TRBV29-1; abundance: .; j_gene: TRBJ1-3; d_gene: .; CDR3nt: TGCAGCGTCGGGACACAGGTGAACACCATATATTTT; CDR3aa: CSVGTQVNTIYF
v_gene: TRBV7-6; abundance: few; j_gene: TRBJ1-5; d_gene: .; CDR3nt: TGTGCCAGCAGCTTAGCCCAGCATTTT; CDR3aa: CASSLAQHF
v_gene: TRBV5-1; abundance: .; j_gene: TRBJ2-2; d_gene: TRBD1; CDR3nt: TGCGCCAGCAGCGCGCAGGGGGACACCGGGGAGCTGTTTTTT; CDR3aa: CASSAQGDTGELFF
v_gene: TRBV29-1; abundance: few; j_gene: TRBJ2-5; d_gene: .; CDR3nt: TGCAGCGTTCGGACAAGCCAAGAGACCCAGTACTTC; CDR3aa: CSVRTSQETQYF
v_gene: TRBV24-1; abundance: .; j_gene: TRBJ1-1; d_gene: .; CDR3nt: TGTGCCACCAGTGATTTTGGCAGATATGACACTGAAGCTTTCTTT; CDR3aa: CATSDFGRYDTEAFF
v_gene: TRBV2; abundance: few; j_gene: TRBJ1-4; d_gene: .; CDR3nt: TGTGCCAGCACCACGGACAGTCCGGCTAATGAAAAACTGTTTTTT; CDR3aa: CASTTDSPANEKLFF
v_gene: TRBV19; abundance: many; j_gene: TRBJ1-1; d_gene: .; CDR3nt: TGTGCCAGTAGAGCAACCACTGAAGCTTTCTTT; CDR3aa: CASRATTEAFF
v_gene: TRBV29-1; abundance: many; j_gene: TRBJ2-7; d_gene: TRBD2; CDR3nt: TGCAGCGTAACGGGACTAGGCTACGAGCAGTACTTC; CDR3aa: CSVTGLGYEQYF
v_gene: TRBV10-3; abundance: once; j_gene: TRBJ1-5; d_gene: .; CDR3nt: TGTGCCATCAGCTCAGTTAGCAATCAGCCCCAGCATTTT; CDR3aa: CAISSVSNQPQHF
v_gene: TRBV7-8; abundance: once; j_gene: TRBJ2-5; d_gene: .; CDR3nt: TGTGCCAGCAGCTTATTGTCCCTTCAAGAGACCCAGTACTTC; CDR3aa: CASSLLSLQETQYF
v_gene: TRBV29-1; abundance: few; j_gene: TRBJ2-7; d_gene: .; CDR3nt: TGCAGCGTACGAGGGGCTGGCGAGCAGTACTTC; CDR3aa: CSVRGAGEQYF
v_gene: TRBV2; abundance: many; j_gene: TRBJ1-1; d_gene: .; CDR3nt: TGTGCCAGCAGTGAAGCCACGGGGGGGTACACTGAAGCTTTCTTT; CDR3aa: CASSEATGGYTEAFF
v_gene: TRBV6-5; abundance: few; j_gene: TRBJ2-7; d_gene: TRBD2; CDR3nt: TGTGCCAGCGGACTAGCGGGCCTTTCATCCTACGAGCAGTACTTC; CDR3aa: CASGLAGLSSYEQYF